This T cell receptor beta chain was identified in a study of cytomegalovirus exposure and HLA in healthy donors (dated by TCRdb to about 2017). Looking at the study overall: An earlier analysis of some 500 of the donors reported 276 Gb of sequence data and 117 million unique TCR beta sequences from about 200 million T cells. Around 320 gigabases of sequencing data and around 87 million unique TCR sequences were included in an early release covering 500 to 750 HLA-typed donors. Among the roughly 380 genotyped donors, about 85% belonged to the genetic ancestry cluster associated with self-reported Caucasian donors. The study aimed to test whether cataloging public T cell receptors could reveal signatures of past pathogen exposure. The T cell repertoires of 666 subjects were profiled by immunosequencing and related to cytomegalovirus serostatus. Along with the roughly 670-subject first cohort, a separate validation cohort of about 110 different subjects was used. To predict cytomegalovirus infection status, the study combined high-throughput TCR immunosequencing, statistical association of individual TCRs with disease status, and machine learning. In a later analysis, previously published TCR beta repertoires from 550 to 750 donors were re-analyzed and high-resolution HLA genotyping was added so that TCR occurrence patterns could be studied. Rather than using new phenotypic data, the later analysis identified candidate immune exposures from TCR beta sequences and from how often those sequences occurred across donors. An earlier analysis of 587 of the donors applied high-throughput TCR beta sequencing to assess whether each TCR beta V gene segment acted as functional or pseudogenic. Donor age, sex, ethnicity and CMV serostatus were compiled together with the repertoire data. Genome-wide SNP genotypes for about 65% of the roughly 670 donors were used in a later genetic analysis, which treated that subset as a discovery cohort. Every repertoire in the discovery cohort had been generated on one and the same sequencing platform. HLA typing included class I and class II loci at four-digit resolution. The number of donors typed differed by locus, with about 629-640 for A, B, C, DRB1 and DQB1, roughly 520 for DQA1, 606 for DPA1, and some 450 for DPB1. Because of strong linkage in the cohort, roughly five DR-DQ haplotypes were treated as single units for association and clustering. On average, 235,054 unique TCR beta nucleotide sequences were sequenced per donor among several hundred genotyped donors of the cohort, with 15% to 20% of those sequences being non-productive.

V sheds 0 bases and J sheds 6 bases, leaving 14 bases between their ends. Inclusive of the bounding cysteine and phenylalanine, the CDR3 is 15 residues long. Only the CDR3 DNA stays, 45 bases, in frame from base 1. Looking up the germline V gene (reference sequence) yields CDR1 MNHEY and CDR2 SMNVEV. The cohort consisted of some 730 healthy bone marrow donors. At the time of sampling, every cohort member was nominally healthy, though immune exposures that went unrecorded were likely present. The donor was CMV seropositive and belonged to the group of around 300 seropositive cohort members. A peripheral blood sample was collected from each donor, and TCR beta sequencing was performed on peripheral blood mononuclear cells. Genomic DNA extraction from the blood cell samples was performed with the Qiagen DNeasy Blood Extraction Kit. Beyond this particular receptor, the publication reports: The sequencing pipeline was judged likely to have produced a cluster of highly shared sequence variants as a technical artifact. In a later analysis, the rate of TCR association differed among HLA loci, with DRB1 alleles having the most associated TCRs and HLA-C alleles having the fewest. In an earlier analysis of 587 of the donors, most TCR beta V segments appeared in productive rearrangements about 87% or about 30% of the time, broadly matching IMGT annotations. In a later genetic analysis, a missense DCLRE1C variant was associated with V-gene and J-gene trimming of TCR beta chains, and the association was replicated in an independent cohort. Because counts were too low, about 18 rarely observed V segments, including chromosome 9 orphons, were excluded from the earlier analysis of some 540 of the donors. According to a later analysis, most CMV-associated TCR beta chains appeared to be HLA-restricted, and the HLA associations seemed to be driven largely by CMV exposure. Because HLA typing was unavailable for some donors at each locus, only the typed subset was used in association tests. A further reported finding was that TCR beta sequences accurately predicted the HLA-A and HLA-B alleles for most subjects in the first cohort. According to a later genetic analysis, donors in an Asian-associated ancestry cluster had fewer N-insertions in productive TCRs than the approximately 610-donor mean. In the study, 150 to 200 TCR beta chains were listed as associated with cytomegalovirus. In this cohort, only TCR beta chains were sequenced, and detectable features were limited by the absence of alpha or paired-chain data. Compared with equally common non-associated chains, HLA-associated TCR beta chains in a later analysis were more clonally expanded and had lower generation probabilities. In vitro tests confirmed that a few of the cytomegalovirus-associated TCR beta chains recognize cytomegalovirus antigens. At a false discovery rate of 0.05, a later analysis linked 16,951 TCR beta sequences to specific HLA alleles. Correlated functional status among segregating V segments might be attributable to linkage disequilibrium, but an unknown experimental factor could not be ruled out. Immune exposure information for the cohort was limited to CMV serostatus. Across donors, most TCR sequences were observed very rarely, whereas some public TCRs were present in many individuals. The classifier was reported to diagnose cytomegalovirus status with high specificity and sensitivity in both the original and validation cohorts. Presence/absence analyses assumed roughly uniform sequencing depth across donors, an assumption that may not hold. According to a later analysis, parvovirus B19, influenza, CMV and Epstein-Barr virus appeared linked to several top co-occurrence clusters. Because the 87-base-pair reads could not distinguish some IMGT-functional V segments, including TRBV6-2 and TRBV6-3, those segments were excluded. It was suggested by the authors that the approach could potentially be generalized to other disease states and immunological phenotypes. When HLA alleles, especially DR and DQ, strongly co-occurred, attributing TCR associations to individual alleles was difficult.

This clone was counted a few times. The target of this receptor is not known. No base-level quality is on record; no much larger clone is a single base apart. Receptor amplification or capture employed the immunoSEQ multiplex PCR assay. For the multiplex PCR, a mixture combining 60 forward primers for TCR Vbeta segments and 13 reverse primers for TCR Jbeta segments was used. The CDR3 region of rearranged TCR beta genes was amplified from genomic DNA with a multiplex PCR assay. On the Illumina HiSeq System, the amplified TCR beta libraries were sequenced as 87-base-pair reads. The study's processing was this. Across the 600 to 700 repertoires, a later analysis counted 75 million to 90 million unique TCR beta chains, roughly 11 million of which were shared by at least two donors. Raw reads were error-corrected and collapsed into unique sequences by a nearest-neighbor algorithm in which closely related sequences were merged to remove PCR and sequencing errors. CDR3 sequences were aligned to IMGT reference sequences to assign V, D and J gene segments. For a sequence to be retained, a match of at least six nucleotides was required to both a V gene segment and a J gene segment. Rearrangements were called productive when the CDR3 lacked stop codons and stayed in frame with V and J; all others were non-productive. CDR3 was defined by IMGT convention, running from the second conserved V-encoded cysteine to the conserved J-encoded phenylalanine. The earlier analysis of about 590 of the donors excluded sequences that lacked an unambiguous match to a single V gene segment. In an earlier analysis of more than 500 of the donors, a V segment was called functional when productive rearrangements were above 56.7%, and segregating when the standard deviation between donors exceeded 5%. A statistical classification framework was developed to diagnose cytomegalovirus status using the catalog of TCR beta chain sequences. In a later analysis, TCR nucleotide sequences were compared against IMGT/GENE-DB human TR gene sequences so that V and J genes could be assigned. Using the TCRdist pipeline, a later analysis assigned CDR3 sequences along with most-parsimonious VDJ recombination scenarios. A later analysis defined each TCR beta chain by its CDR3 amino acid sequence plus V-gene family, and excluded reads lacking a unique V-gene family. A later analysis removed 592 highly shared, low-generation-probability nucleotide sequences to deal with suspected cross-contamination and a sequencing artifact. A later analysis calculated a clonal expansion index for each public chain from normalized within-repertoire ranks of inferred template counts. In a later analysis, generation probabilities were computed with a VDJ recombination model fitted to out-of-frame rearrangements, and the resulting probabilities were checked against IGoR. A later analysis scored TCR-TCR, TCR-HLA and TCR-CMV co-occurrence with hypergeometric tests, applying a repertoire-size bias correction to TCR pairs. In a later analysis, false discovery rates were estimated by permuting HLA or CMV assignments 20 times. In a later analysis, co-occurring TCRs were grouped using DBSCAN, and TCRdist sequence similarity was added for clustering within HLA-allele-positive subsets. Co-occurrence clustering excluded repertoires with fewer than 30,000 or more than 120,000 public chains, plus five with anomalous nucleotide sharing. In TCRdb, the immuneACCESS table is reduced to in-frame sequences with V and J assigned. These tables do not hold every clone; where another copy was compared, an unresolved V gene accounts for under half, and the others remain unexplained. That table is the source of V, J and clone size, and D and trimming were worked out from the DNA. The sample includes some 170,000 clones, with around 75% observed a single time. Around 3% of the sample is taken by the ten largest.

Sequenced sample: PBMCs. Here the chain combines TRBV27 and TRBJ1-2; a tentative D call is TRBD1 (5 bases match). The TCR originated in a woman aged 45-60 years in good health and CMV-seropositive. CDR3 sequence: CASSLSTQQGNGYTF. The sequenced DNA: TGTGCCAGCAGTTTATCGACCCAGCAGGGTAATGGCTACACCTTC.